This T cell receptor beta chain was recorded in a study of blood T cell repertoires in COVID-19. Germline loops: CDR1 LNHNV, CDR2 YYDKDF (reference sequence). This CDR3 comprises 16 residues. The V gene end was trimmed by 0 bases and the J gene end by 5 bases; junction bases not matched to a gene: 9. TCRdb keeps only in-frame clones here, not all; method: immunoSEQ multiplex PCR. The sample lists 110,000 or so clones, about 83% occurring once. This sequence joins TRBV15 and TRBJ2-7; 8 nucleotides align to TRBD1. The receptor was derived from a woman between 50 and 59 years old with acute or convalescent COVID-19. The sequenced material came from peripheral blood. The CDR3 region has the DNA TGTGCCACCAGCAGAGAATTGGACAGGGACGGGAACGAGCAGTACTTC. This codes for CATSRELDRDGNEQYF.